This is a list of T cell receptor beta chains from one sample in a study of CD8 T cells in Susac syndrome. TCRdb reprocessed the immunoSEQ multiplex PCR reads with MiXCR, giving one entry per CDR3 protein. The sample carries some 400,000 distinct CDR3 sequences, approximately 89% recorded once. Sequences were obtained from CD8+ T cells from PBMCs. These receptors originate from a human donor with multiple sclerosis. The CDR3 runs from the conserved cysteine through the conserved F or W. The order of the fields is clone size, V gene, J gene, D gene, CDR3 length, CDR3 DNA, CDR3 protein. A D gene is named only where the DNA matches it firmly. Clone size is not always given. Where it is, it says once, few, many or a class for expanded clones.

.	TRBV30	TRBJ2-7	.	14	TGTGCCTGGGACGACTCGGTGGGCTCCTACGAGCAGTACTTC	CAWDDSVGSYEQYF
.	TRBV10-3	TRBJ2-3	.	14	TGTGCCATCAGTCCCCAGACTAGCACAGATACGCAGTATTTT	CAISPQTSTDTQYF
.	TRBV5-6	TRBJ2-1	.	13	TGTGCCAGCAGCATACAGGGGAGGGATGAGCAGTTCTTC	CASSIQGRDEQFF
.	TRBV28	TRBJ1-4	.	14	TGTGCCAGCAGCCTAAGGGGAGATAATGAAAAACTGTTTTTT	CASSLRGDNEKLFF
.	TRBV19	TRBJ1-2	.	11	TGTGCCAGTACCGGCGGACGGGGCTACACCTTC	CASTGGRGYTF
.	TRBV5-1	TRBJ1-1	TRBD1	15	TGCGCCAGCAGCGAGACCGGGACAGGGTACACTGAAGCTTTCTTT	CASSETGTGYTEAFF
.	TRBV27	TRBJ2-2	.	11	TGTGCCAGTCGGACCTCCGGGGAGCTGTTTTTT	CASRTSGELFF
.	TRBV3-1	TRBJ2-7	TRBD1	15	TGTGCCAGCAGCCAAGATGAGACAGGGGGGCACGAGCAGTACTTC	CASSQDETGGHEQYF
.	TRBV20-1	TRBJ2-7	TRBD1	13	TGCAGTGCTGGGATTGGACAGGGGTGCGAGCAGTACTTC	CSAGIGQGCEQYF
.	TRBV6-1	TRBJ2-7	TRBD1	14	TGTGCCAGCAGTCCGACCGGGACAGGCTACGAGCAGTACTTC	CASSPTGTGYEQYF
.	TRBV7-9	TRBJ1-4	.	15	TGTGCCAGCAGCACTCAGGGAACGGATGATGAAAAACTGTTTTTT	CASSTQGTDDEKLFF
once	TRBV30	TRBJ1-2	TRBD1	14	TGTGCCTGCCCCGACAGGGAATCGGGGTATGGCTACACCTTC	CACPDRESGYGYTF
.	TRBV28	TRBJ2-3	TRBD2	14	TGTGCCAGCCTCCCGGGACTAGCGGCAGATACGCAGTATTTT	CASLPGLAADTQYF
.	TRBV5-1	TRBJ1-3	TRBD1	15	TGCGCCAGCAGCACACAGGGGGACTCTGGAAACACCATATATTTT	CASSTQGDSGNTIYF
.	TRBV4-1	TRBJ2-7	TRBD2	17	TGCGCCAGCAGCCAAGGGGGACTAGCGGGAGTCACCTACGAGCAGTACTTC	CASSQGGLAGVTYEQYF
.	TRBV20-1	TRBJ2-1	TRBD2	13	TGCAGTGCTAATAGCGGGAGGGACAATGAGCAGTTCTTC	CSANSGRDNEQFF
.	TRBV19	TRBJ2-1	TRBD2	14	TGTGCCAGTAGTATAATAGGCGGGAGCAATGAGCAGTTCTTC	CASSIIGGSNEQFF
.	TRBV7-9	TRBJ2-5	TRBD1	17	TGTGCCAGCAGCTGGAAAGGGACAGGGATTACTGGAGAGACCCAGTACTTC	CASSWKGTGITGETQYF
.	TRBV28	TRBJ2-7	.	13	TGTGCCTCCCAGCCCAGGGAGGCCTACGAGCAGTACTTC	CASQPREAYEQYF
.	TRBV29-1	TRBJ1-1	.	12	TGCAGCGTTGAAGGAGCCGGGTCTGAAGCTTTCTTT	CSVEGAGSEAFF
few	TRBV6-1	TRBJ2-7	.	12	TGTGCCAGCGCGCCGGGGGAATACGAGCAGTACTTC	CASAPGEYEQYF
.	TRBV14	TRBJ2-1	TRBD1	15	TGTGCCAGCAGCCATGGGGACAGCTCCTACAATGAGCAGTTCTTC	CASSHGDSSYNEQFF
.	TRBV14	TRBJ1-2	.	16	TGTGCCAGCAGCCCCCCCCGCCCGGGATTTAACTATGGCTACACCTTC	CASSPPRPGFNYGYTF
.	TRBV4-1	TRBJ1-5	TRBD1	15	TGCGCCAGCAGCCATGCGGGACAGGGGAATCAGCCCCAGCATTTT	CASSHAGQGNQPQHF
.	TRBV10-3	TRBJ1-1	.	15	TGTGCCATCAGTGATAGTGCAGGGATAAGGACTGAAGCTTTCTTT	CAISDSAGIRTEAFF
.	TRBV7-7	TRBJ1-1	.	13	TGTGCCAGCAGCTTAGGGCCGGGGGGTGAAGCTTTCTTT	CASSLGPGGEAFF
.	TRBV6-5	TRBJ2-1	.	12	TGTGCCAGCAGTTACGGAGGTTATGAGCAGTTCTTC	CASSYGGYEQFF
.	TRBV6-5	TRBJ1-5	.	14	TGTGCCAGCAGTTATACAGGTTCTCATCAGCCCCAGCATTTT	CASSYTGSHQPQHF
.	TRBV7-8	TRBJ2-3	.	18	TGTGCCAGCAGCTTAGCGCTCGGAAGCGGGCGAAGCACAGATACGCAGTATTTT	CASSLALGSGRSTDTQYF
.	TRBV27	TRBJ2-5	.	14	TGTGCCAGCAGTTTCGGGAGTAGTCCAGAGACCCAGTACTTC	CASSFGSSPETQYF
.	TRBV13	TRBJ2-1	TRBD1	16	TGTGCCAGCAGCCTACAAGTCGGGGACAGCCTTAATGAGCAGTTCTTC	CASSLQVGDSLNEQFF
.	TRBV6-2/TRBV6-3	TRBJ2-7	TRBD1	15	TGTGCCAGCAGTTACTCGGGGACAGGGGGCCACGAGCAGTACTTC	CASSYSGTGGHEQYF
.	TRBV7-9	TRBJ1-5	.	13	TGTGCCAGCTCACCACCGGGGAATCAGCCCCAGCATTTT	CASSPPGNQPQHF